The 7 T cell receptor beta chains presented below share a single source sample, sequenced in a study of beta chain features in type 1 diabetes. Points from the study as a whole: Across all four CD4+ subsets, people with type 1 diabetes showed modestly shorter TCRB CDR3s.

Their antigens are not known. The isolated RNA, all of it, was reverse transcribed, so expressed TCRB transcripts were what got sequenced. Clones were read by immunoSEQ multiplex PCR, and TCRdb kept only the in-frame ones, dropping some. The table records hundreds of thousands of clones, roughly an eighth of them present only once. The sequenced material came from naive CD4+ T cells from blood. These receptors were obtained from a woman under 30 with type 1 diabetes.

CDR3: CASSLDGQGWETQYF. CDR3 nucleotide sequence: TGCGCCAGCAGCTTGGACGGACAGGGGTGGGAGACCCAGTACTTC. The chain combines TRBV5-1 with TRBJ2-5; 9 bases are shared with TRBD1. J gave up 5 bases and V 0 bases, and 5 bases lay outside the gene matches. This CDR3 spans 15 amino acids. In germline, CDR1 is SGHRS, CDR2 YFSETQ. Together with reference TRBV5-1 and TRBJ2-5, the CDR3 gives the full variable domain: KAGVTQTPRYLIKTRGQQVTLSCSPISGHRSVSWYQQTPGQGLQFLFEYFSETQRNKGNFPGRFSGRQFSNSRSEMNVSTLELGDSALYLCASSLDGQGWETQYFGPGTRLLVL.

In its sample, this clone was seen a few times. The chain employs TRBV5-4 and TRBJ1-5, with 7 bases that match TRBD1. CDR1 SGHNT and CDR2 YYREEE come from the germline V gene (reference sequence). The CDR3 sequence is 14 residues long. Trimming removed 0 bases from V and 5 bases from J; junction bases left unmatched: 2. The CDR3 protein is CASSLGGQDQPQHF. CDR3 DNA sequence: TGTGCCAGCAGCTTGGGTGGACAGGATCAGCCCCAGCATTTT.

There are a few counts of this clone. The chain has TRBV10-2 and TRBJ1-1; D is unresolved. This CDR3 spans 12 amino acids. CDR1 WSHSY and CDR2 SAAADI come from the germline V gene. The V end was cut by 4 bases, the J end by 8 bases, with 11 bases between. CDR3 in DNA: TGCGCCAGCAGTGGGTCCTCCGTGGAAGCTTTCTTT. Protein: CASSGSSVEAFF.

The chain combines TRBV2 with TRBJ1-3; 9 bases map to TRBD1. This CDR3 region has 15 residues. The V segment lost 6 bases and the J segment 2 bases; nucleotides outside the gene matches: 5. Germline values: CDR1 SNHLY, CDR2 FYNNEI. The CDR3 DNA reads as TGTGCCAGCAGCCCGACAGGGGGAGCTGGAAACACCATATATTTT. The encoded protein is CASSPTGGAGNTIYF.

In its sample, this clone was seen a few times. The chain links TRBV7-2 to TRBJ2-7, with D unclear. The germline gives CDR1 SGHTA, CDR2 FQGNSA. This CDR3 is 11 amino acids long. Trimming left V 6 bases short and J 2 bases short, with 5 bases between. The CDR3 region is CASSRTYEQYF. The CDR3 bases are TGTGCCAGCAGTCGTACCTACGAGCAGTACTTC.

This clone was counted only a few times. This sample includes further DNA sequences coding for the same CDR3. J is TRBJ1-5 and V is TRBV28; 7 bases agree with TRBD1. CDR1 is MDHEN, CDR2 SYDVKM, per germline. The J segment lost 4 bases and the V segment lost 4 bases, leaving 4 bases of the junction unmatched. CDR3 size: 14 residues. CDR3 DNA: TGTGCCAGCAGTTCCGGGACAGTTAATCAGCCCCAGCATTTT. This encodes CASSSGTVNQPQHF.

This clone was recorded a few times. CDR3 sequence: CASRKPGQGAAGYTF. The DNA of the CDR3 is TGTGCCAGCAGGAAACCGGGACAGGGGGCAGCTGGCTACACCTTC. The chain has TRBV6-5 and TRBJ1-2, with 12 bases fitting TRBD1. CDR1 and CDR2 (germline): MNHEY, SVGAGI. Unmatched junction bases numbered 9, after V lost 6 bases and J lost 7 bases. This CDR3 has 15 amino acids.